The next 17 T cell receptor beta chains were all read from a single sample in a study of blood T cell repertoires in COVID-19 (dated by TCRdb to 2018 to 2021). The receptor library was made with the immunoSEQ multiplex PCR assay. TCRdb retrieved this table from immuneACCESS and kept in-frame rearrangements only. Not all clones are present; in checked studies, unresolved V genes account for under half, and no reason is known for the remainder. Within this sample are approximately 260,000 clones, with 80% to 95% of them counted one time only. Together, the top ten hold approximately 1.9% of the sample. Sequenced material: PBMCs or T cells enriched from blood (not recorded which). These receptors were obtained from a woman younger than 30 who had recovered from COVID-19.

On this clone: One junction end disagrees with the germline gene, perhaps due to a read error. The V call is TRBV13, the J call TRBJ2-7; TRBD1 matches at 10 bases. Germline V CDR1 and CDR2: PRHDT, FYEKMQ (reference sequence). This CDR3 comprises 15 residues. This CDR3 is CASSPETGGDYVQYF. CDR3 nucleotides: TGTGCCAGCAGCCCCGAGACAGGGGGCGACTACGTGCAGTACTTC.

V usage is TRBV4-2 and J usage is TRBJ1-2; TRBD1 might be the D (5 bases). Germline CDR1 is LGHNA and CDR2 is YNFKEQ. Deletions cut 3 bases from V and 7 bases from J, with 21 bases between. The CDR3 totals 16 residues. The CDR3 bases are TGTGCCAGCAGCCATCTAGGCGGCCAGACAGTGGGTGGCTACACCTTC. Amino acids: CASSHLGGQTVGGYTF.

In its sample, this clone was seen a few times. V usage is TRBV13 and J usage is TRBJ2-7; D is unresolved. The CDR3 sequence is 14 residues long. Germline assignment: CDR1 PRHDT and CDR2 FYEKMQ (reference sequence). Trimming took 0 bases from V and 1 from J, leaving 7 bases between them. CDR3 loop: CASSLGAPSYEQYF. In nucleotides, the CDR3 is TGTGCCAGCAGCTTAGGGGCCCCATCCTACGAGCAGTACTTC. Complete variable domain (other parts from reference TRBV13 and TRBJ2-7): AAGVIQSPRHLIKEKRETATLKCYPIPRHDTVYWYQQGPGQDPQFLISFYEKMQSDKGSIPDRFSAQQFSDYHSELNMSSLELGDSALYFCASSLGAPSYEQYFGPGTRLTVT.

The chain has TRBV4-1 and TRBJ1-1; possible D gene TRBD1, 6 bases. This CDR3 contains 15 residues. V lost 0 bases, J lost 9 bases, and 17 bases lay in between. The V gene's germline CDR1 is MGHRA and CDR2 YSYEKL. The CDR3 nucleotides read TGCGCCAGCAGCCAAGATAGGGGGTCCCGAGTCCAAGCTTTCTTT. Residues: CASSQDRGSRVQAFF.

V is TRBV10-3 and J is TRBJ2-2; 8 nucleotides match TRBD1. V shed 10 bases and J 7 bases; nucleotides not matched to a gene: 8. Germline V CDR1 and CDR2: ENHRY, SYGVKD. CDR3 length equals 13 residues. CDR3 sequence reads: CATDRGVDGELFF. CDR3 bases: TGTGCCACCGACAGGGGAGTCGACGGGGAGCTGTTTTTT.

This rearrangement joins TRBV6-5 to TRBJ1-5; TRBD1 might be the D (5 bases). There are 13 residues in the CDR3. Germline assignment: CDR1 MNHEY and CDR2 SVGAGI. V lost 6 bases and J lost 3, with 9 bases in between. The CDR3 region is CASRDTFNQPQHF. The DNA for the CDR3 is TGTGCCAGCAGGGACACCTTCAATCAGCCCCAGCATTTT.

The gene calls are TRBV19 and TRBJ2-7; 7 bases match TRBD1. The CDR3 covers 13 residues. The V gene's germline CDR1 is LNHDA and CDR2 SQIVND (reference sequence). Unmatched junction bases numbered 4, after V lost 4 bases and J lost 4 bases. This chain's CDR3 is CASSTTTGYEQYF. CDR3 in DNA: TGTGCCAGTAGTACAACGACAGGGTACGAGCAGTACTTC.

This chain joins TRBV19 and TRBJ2-5, with D perhaps TRBD2 (6 bases). Per germline, CDR1 LNHDA and CDR2 SQIVND (reference sequence). The CDR3 is made up of 14 amino acids. V was pared by 10 bases and J by 2 bases, with 17 bases between. Here the CDR3 reads CATREGGLQETQYF. In DNA, the CDR3 is TGTGCCACGAGAGAAGGAGGGTTACAAGAGACCCAGTACTTC.

The chain joins TRBV19 to TRBJ2-7, with D perhaps matching TRBD1 (5 bases). Between the trimmed V and J ends, which lost 5 bases and 0 bases, there was a span of 14 bases. Germline V lookup: CDR1 LNHDA, CDR2 SQIVND (reference sequence). The CDR3 covers 15 residues. The CDR3 is CASSPRGLSSYEQYF. DNA of the CDR3: TGTGCCAGTAGTCCAAGGGGCCTCAGCTCCTACGAGCAGTACTTC.

The chain uses TRBV5-1 and TRBJ1-1; D may be TRBD1 (6 bases). The CDR3 length is 15 residues. Germline V gene data show CDR1 as SGHRS and CDR2 as YFSETQ. Trimming shortened V by 4 bases and J by 1 base, and 14 bases separated the two germline ends. The CDR3 protein is CASSIPGHKNTEAFF. The CDR3 DNA reads as TGCGCCAGCAGCATACCGGGACATAAGAACACTGAAGCTTTCTTT.

The CDR3 region has the DNA TGTGCCAGCAGCACTCGGTTGAACACTGAAGCTTTCTTT. It codes for CASSTRLNTEAFF. The gene calls are TRBV3-1 (or the pseudogene TRBV3-2) and TRBJ1-1; D unclear. CDR1 is LGHDT, CDR2 YNNKEL, per germline (reference sequence). The CDR3 is 13 residues long. The V end was cut by 5 bases, the J end by 0 bases, with 7 bases between.

The rearrangement joins TRBV5-1 to TRBJ2-7; D is possibly TRBD2 (6 bases). V was clipped by 0 bases and J by 0 bases, with 10 bases between them. CDR3 size: 15 residues. Germline V gives CDR1 SGHRS, CDR2 YFSETQ. The CDR3 bases are TGCGCCAGCAGCTTGGATCCCGGGAGCTCCTACGAGCAGTACTTC. This translates into CASSLDPGSSYEQYF.

This clone was counted between two and nine times. The chain has TRBV6-4 and TRBJ2-1; 10 bases are shared with TRBD2. The CDR3 contains 15 residues. Germline V gives CDR1 MRHNA, CDR2 SNTAGT. V shed 2 bases, J shed 9 bases, and the junction held 7 bases outside the gene matches. CDR3 protein: CASSDGAGGLSEQFF. For the CDR3, the DNA is TGTGCCAGCAGTGACGGAGCGGGGGGGCTCAGTGAGCAGTTCTTC.

CDR3 amino acids: CASSRAGHAESPLHF. The CDR3 DNA reads as TGTGCCAGCAGTAGGGCGGGGCACGCGGAATCACCCCTCCACTTT. V usage is TRBV6-5 and J usage is TRBJ1-6; possibly TRBD1 for D (5 bases). V was cut by 5 bases and J by 10 bases, with 18 bases left in between. The CDR3 runs to 15 residues. CDR1 and CDR2 (germline): MNHEY, SVGAGI.

The V gene is TRBV3-1 (or the pseudogene TRBV3-2), the J gene TRBJ1-1; D remains ambiguous. The CDR3 sequence is 14 residues long. V was pared by 0 bases and J by 5 bases, with 10 bases between. Germline values: CDR1 LGHDT, CDR2 YNNKEL (reference sequence). CDR3 bases: TGTGCCAGCAGCCAAGAGAGCCGGGGAACTGAAGCTTTCTTT. Protein: CASSQESRGTEAFF.

The chain has TRBV28 and TRBJ1-2; D is unclear. CDR1 and CDR2 from the germline V gene are MDHEN and SYDVKM. This CDR3 comprises 12 residues. V was pared by 8 bases and J by 3 bases, with 10 bases between. DNA for the CDR3: TGTGCCAGCTGGGGAGGAGACTATGGCTACACCTTC. The encoded protein is CASWGGDYGYTF.

The rearrangement uses TRBV7-6 and TRBJ1-3; TRBD1 might be the D (5 bases). The germline CDR1 and CDR2 sequences are SGHVS and FNYEAQ. V lost 1 base and J 0 bases, leaving 16 bases between the germline ends. This CDR3 is built from 18 residues. This CDR3 is CASSLGWQGEVSGNTIYF. The CDR3 region has the DNA TGTGCCAGCAGCTTAGGATGGCAGGGTGAAGTCTCTGGAAACACCATATATTTT.